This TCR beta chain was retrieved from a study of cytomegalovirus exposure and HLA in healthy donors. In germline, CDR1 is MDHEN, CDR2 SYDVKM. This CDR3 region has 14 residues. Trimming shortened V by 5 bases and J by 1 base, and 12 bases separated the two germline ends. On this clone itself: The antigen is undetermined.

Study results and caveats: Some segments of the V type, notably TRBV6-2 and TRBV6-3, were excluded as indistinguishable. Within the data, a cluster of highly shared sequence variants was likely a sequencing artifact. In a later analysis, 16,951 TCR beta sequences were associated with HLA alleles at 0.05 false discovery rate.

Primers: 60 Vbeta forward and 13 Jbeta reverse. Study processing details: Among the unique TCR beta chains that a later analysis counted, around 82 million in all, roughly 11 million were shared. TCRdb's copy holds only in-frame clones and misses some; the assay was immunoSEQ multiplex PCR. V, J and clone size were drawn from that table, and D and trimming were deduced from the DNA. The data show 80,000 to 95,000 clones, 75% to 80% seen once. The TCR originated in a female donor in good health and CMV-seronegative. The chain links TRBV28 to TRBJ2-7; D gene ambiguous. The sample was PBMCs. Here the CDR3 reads CASSPYLDSYEQYF. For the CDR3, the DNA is TGTGCCAGCAGTCCGTACCTAGATTCCTACGAGCAGTACTTC.